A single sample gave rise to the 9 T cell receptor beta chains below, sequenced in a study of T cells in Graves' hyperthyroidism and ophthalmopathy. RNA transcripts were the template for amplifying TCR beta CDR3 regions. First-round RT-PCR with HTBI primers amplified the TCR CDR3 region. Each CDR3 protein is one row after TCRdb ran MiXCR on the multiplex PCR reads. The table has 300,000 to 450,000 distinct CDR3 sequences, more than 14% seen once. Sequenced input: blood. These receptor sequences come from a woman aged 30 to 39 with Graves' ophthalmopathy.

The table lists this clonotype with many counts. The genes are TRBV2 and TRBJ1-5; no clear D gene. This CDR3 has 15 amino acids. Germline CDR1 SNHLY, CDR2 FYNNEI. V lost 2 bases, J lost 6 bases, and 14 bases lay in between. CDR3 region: CASSERYGEAQPQHF. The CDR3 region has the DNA TGTGCCAGCAGTGAAAGGTACGGGGAAGCTCAGCCCCAGCATTTT.

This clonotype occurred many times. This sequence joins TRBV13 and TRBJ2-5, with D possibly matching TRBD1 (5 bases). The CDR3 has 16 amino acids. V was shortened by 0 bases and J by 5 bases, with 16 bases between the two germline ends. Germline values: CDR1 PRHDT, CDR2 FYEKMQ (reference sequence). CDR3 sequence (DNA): TGTGCCAGCAGCTTAGGCCGGACGGGCGCAGGGGAGACCCAGTACTTC. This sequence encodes CASSLGRTGAGETQYF.

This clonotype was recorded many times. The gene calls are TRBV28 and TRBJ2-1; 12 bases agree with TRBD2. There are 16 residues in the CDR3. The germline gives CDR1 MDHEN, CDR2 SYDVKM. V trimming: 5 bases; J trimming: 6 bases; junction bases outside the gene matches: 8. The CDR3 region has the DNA TGTGCCAGCAGTGTAAGACTAGCGGGGGCCCTCAATGAGCAGTTCTTC. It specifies CASSVRLAGALNEQFF.

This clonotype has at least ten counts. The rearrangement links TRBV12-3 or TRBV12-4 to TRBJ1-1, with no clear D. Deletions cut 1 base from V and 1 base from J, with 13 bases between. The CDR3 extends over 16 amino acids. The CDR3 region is CASSLGAGPPNTEAFF. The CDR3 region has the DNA TGTGCCAGCAGTTTAGGGGCAGGTCCCCCGAACACTGAAGCTTTCTTT.

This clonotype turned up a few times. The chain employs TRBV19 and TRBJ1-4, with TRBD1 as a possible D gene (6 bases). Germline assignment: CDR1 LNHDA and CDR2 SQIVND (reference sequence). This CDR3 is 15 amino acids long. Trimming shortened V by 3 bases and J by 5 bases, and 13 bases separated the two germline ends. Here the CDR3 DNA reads TGTGCCAGTAGTATGACCCCGGGGGCGAATGAAAAACTGTTTTTT. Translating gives CASSMTPGANEKLFF.

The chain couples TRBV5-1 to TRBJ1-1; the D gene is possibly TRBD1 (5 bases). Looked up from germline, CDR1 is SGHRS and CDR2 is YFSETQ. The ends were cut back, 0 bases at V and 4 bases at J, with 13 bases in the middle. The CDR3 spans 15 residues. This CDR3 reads CASSLDGPGGTEAFF. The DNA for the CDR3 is TGCGCCAGCAGCTTGGACGGCCCGGGGGGCACTGAAGCTTTCTTT.

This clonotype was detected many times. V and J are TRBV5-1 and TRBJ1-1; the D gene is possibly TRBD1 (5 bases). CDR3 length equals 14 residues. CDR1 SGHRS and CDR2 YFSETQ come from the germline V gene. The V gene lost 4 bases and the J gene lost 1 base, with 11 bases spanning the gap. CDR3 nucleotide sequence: TGCGCCAGCAGCACAAGAACAGGGAACACTGAAGCTTTCTTT. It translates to CASSTRTGNTEAFF.

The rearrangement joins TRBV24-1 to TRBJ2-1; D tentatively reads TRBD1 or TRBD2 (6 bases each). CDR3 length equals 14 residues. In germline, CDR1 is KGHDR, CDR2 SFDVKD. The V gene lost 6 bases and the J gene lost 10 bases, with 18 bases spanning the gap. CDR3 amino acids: CATSPLGGGTEQFF. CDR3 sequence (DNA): TGTGCCACCAGTCCCCTGGGTGGCGGGACAGAGCAGTTCTTC.

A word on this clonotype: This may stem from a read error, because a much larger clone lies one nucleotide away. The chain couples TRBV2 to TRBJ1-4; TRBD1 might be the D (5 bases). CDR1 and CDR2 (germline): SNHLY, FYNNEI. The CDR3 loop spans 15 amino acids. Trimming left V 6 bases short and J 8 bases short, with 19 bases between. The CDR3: CASRRKDTIMEKLFF. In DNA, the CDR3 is TGTGCCAGCAGGCGCAAGGACACGATTATGGAAAAACTGTTTTTT.